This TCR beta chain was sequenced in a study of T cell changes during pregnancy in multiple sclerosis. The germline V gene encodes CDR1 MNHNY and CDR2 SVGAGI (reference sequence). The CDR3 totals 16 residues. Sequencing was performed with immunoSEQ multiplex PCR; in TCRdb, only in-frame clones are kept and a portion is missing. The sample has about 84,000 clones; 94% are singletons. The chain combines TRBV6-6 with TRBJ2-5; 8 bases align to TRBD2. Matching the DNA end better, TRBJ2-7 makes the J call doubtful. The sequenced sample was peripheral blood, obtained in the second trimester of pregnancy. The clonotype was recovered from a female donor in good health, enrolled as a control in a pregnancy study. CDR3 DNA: TGTGCCAGCAGGAACAACCTAGCGGGTGGGACTCACGAGCAGTACTTC. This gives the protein CASRNNLAGGTHEQYF.